One sample yielded the 15 T cell receptor beta chains listed below, sequenced in a study of esophageal squamous cell carcinoma under preoperative chemotherapy. TCRdb re-called the PCR reads through MiXCR, storing one row per CDR3 protein. This sample has over 25,000 distinct CDR3 sequences; less than 65% occur once, and the top ten carry more than 20%. Documented time point: after preoperative PTX-NDP chemotherapy. The specimen was taken from a patient given preoperative chemotherapy. These TCRs come from a human donor with esophageal squamous cell carcinoma. The donor label of this sample is uncertain.

The chain recombines TRBV7-6 with TRBJ2-3, with D hard to call. The germline gives CDR1 SGHVS, CDR2 FNYEAQ. CDR3 length equals 15 residues. The V gene lost 0 bases and the J gene lost 0 bases, with 7 bases spanning the gap. The chain's CDR3 is CASSLADGSTDTQYF. For the CDR3, the DNA is TGTGCCAGCAGCTTAGCCGATGGCAGCACAGATACGCAGTATTTT.

Notes on this clonotype: At one end, the junction sequence differs from germline, possibly due to a read error. The V gene is TRBV12-3 or TRBV12-4, the J gene TRBJ2-3, with TRBD2 matching over 9 bases. The CDR3 totals 16 residues. The DNA for the CDR3 is TGTGCCAGCAGTGCTACTGGCGGGGGGGACACAGAGACGCAGTATTTT. Translating gives CASSATGGGDTETQYF.

The chain uses TRBV11-3 and TRBJ2-1, with 11 bases fitting TRBD1. The closer fit of TRBJ2-7 to the DNA end suggests the J call may be wrong. The CDR3 totals 16 residues. Germline CDR1 is SGHNT and CDR2 is YENEEA. The CDR3 coding sequence is TGTGCCAGCAGCTCCTCCGCCGGGACAGGGGGGGATGAGCAGTACTTC. Its protein is CASSSSAGTGGDEQYF.

Concerning this clonotype: At one boundary the junction diverges from the germline segment, which might be a read error. V usage is TRBV27 and J usage is TRBJ2-5; either TRBD1 or TRBD2 may supply D (5 bases each). This CDR3 contains 14 residues. CDR1 MNHEY and CDR2 SMNVEV come from the germline V gene (reference sequence). The CDR3 protein is CASSPRDGEETQHF. The DNA of the CDR3 is TGTGCCAGCAGTCCCCGGGACGGGGAAGAGACCCAGCATTTC.

The sample holds a few counts of this clonotype. This chain connects TRBV10-1 to TRBJ2-3; D is undetermined. CDR1 and CDR2 from the germline V gene are WNHNN and SYGVQD (reference sequence). This CDR3 is built from 14 residues. Trimming stripped 2 bases from V and 4 bases from J, with 10 bases between. The CDR3 loop is CASSEGISADTQYF. In DNA form, the CDR3 reads TGCGCCAGCAGTGAGGGAATCAGCGCAGATACGCAGTATTTT.

A remark on this clonotype: No conserved phenylalanine or tryptophan ends this CDR3, so it is likely a read error. Because the CDR3's place on the DNA is in doubt, the DNA is left out and the CDR3 is given as listed by TCRdb. The J gene is TRBJ2-5, the V gene TRBV7-3; whether TRBD1, the table's D call, matches the DNA was not checked. The CDR3 is 14 residues long, ends included. Germline CDR1 is SGHTA and CDR2 is FQGTGA. The CDR3 is CASSPVEGPGTRLS.

This clonotype was counted at least ten times. The chain links TRBV7-6 to TRBJ2-3; the D is unclear. In germline, CDR1 is SGHVS, CDR2 FNYEAQ. This CDR3 region has 13 residues. The V end lost 0 bases, the J end lost 2 bases, and 3 bases lay between the germline ends. CDR3 region: CASSLAFTDTQYF. The CDR3 coding sequence is TGTGCCAGCAGCTTAGCCTTCACAGATACGCAGTATTTT.

This clonotype has a handful of counts. This rearrangement joins TRBV11-2 to TRBJ1-1; 9 nucleotides align to TRBD1. V lost 4 bases to trimming and J lost 6 bases; unmatched junction nucleotides: 6. The V gene's germline CDR1 is SGHAT and CDR2 FQNNGV. The CDR3 extends over 14 amino acids. CDR3 protein: CASSSGQGRAEAFF. DNA for the CDR3: TGTGCCAGCAGCTCGGGACAGGGAAGGGCTGAAGCTTTCTTT.

The chain couples TRBV7-2 to TRBJ2-5; possibly TRBD1 or TRBD2 for D (6 bases each). In germline, CDR1 is SGHTA, CDR2 FQGNSA. The CDR3 has 17 amino acids. V was cut by 4 bases and J by 4 bases, with 22 bases left in between. The CDR3 is CASSYGTGGGDAETQYF. CDR3 nucleotide sequence: TGTGCCAGCAGCTACGGGACTGGGGGCGGGGACGCAGAGACCCAGTACTTC.

With regard to this clonotype: Germline is not matched at one junction end, which may reflect a read error. The chain employs TRBV7-2 and TRBJ2-5; possibly TRBD1 or TRBD2 for D (5 bases each). The CDR3 is 15 amino acids. The germline gives CDR1 SGHTA, CDR2 FQGNSA. The CDR3 DNA is TGTGCCAGGGGGCTCGCGGGCCGTGACCAAGATACCCAGTACTTC. This translates into CARGLAGRDQDTQYF.

Of note for this clonotype: Being one base from a much bigger clone, this may be a read error. This sequence joins TRBV27 and TRBJ2-1; 12 positions agree with TRBD2. TRBJ2-7 explains the end of the DNA better; the J call may be wrong. Germline CDR1 and CDR2: MNHEY and SMNVEV (reference sequence). The CDR3 sequence is 16 residues long. CDR3 in amino acids: CASSPGLAGGRGEQYF. Written as DNA, the CDR3 is TGTGCCAGCAGCCCTGGGCTAGCGGGGGGGCGCGGTGAGCAGTACTTC.

This clonotype was observed many times. This chain links TRBV7-2 with TRBJ2-3; D gene unclear. CDR3 length: 15 amino acids. V lost 1 base and J lost 1, with 9 bases in between. CDR1 and CDR2 from the germline V gene are SGHTA and FQGNSA. The CDR3 here is CASSLEVVRTDTQYF. CDR3 bases: TGTGCCAGCAGCTTAGAAGTGGTGCGCACAGATACGCAGTATTTT.

In its sample, this clonotype was seen a few times. This chain links TRBV12-3 or TRBV12-4 with TRBJ2-1, with D possibly called TRBD1 or TRBD2 (6 bases each). The end of the DNA is better explained by TRBJ2-7, so the J call may be wrong. The CDR3 sequence is 15 residues long. Here the CDR3 DNA reads TGTGCCAGCAGCGAAGGCGAGGGGGGCTCCTACGAGCAGTACTTC. Encoded protein: CASSEGEGGSYEQYF.

J is TRBJ1-4 and V is TRBV6-1; D is possibly TRBD1 (5 bases). CDR1 is MNHNS and CDR2 is SASEGT in the germline V gene. CDR3 length: 16 residues. The V end was cut by 1 base, the J end by 5 bases, with 14 bases between. CDR3 in DNA: TGTGCCAGCAGTGAAGGCCCCGGGACGGGAAATGAAAAACTGTTTTTT. Its translation: CASSEGPGTGNEKLFF.

The rearrangement joins TRBV11-3 to TRBJ2-1; D gene uncertain. The J call may be faulty, since TRBJ2-7 better matches the DNA end. The CDR3 covers 13 residues. Per the germline V gene, CDR1 is SGHNT and CDR2 is YENEEA. CDR3 loop: CASSLPAINEQYF. The CDR3 nucleotides read TGTGCCAGCAGCCTACCGGCGATCAATGAGCAGTACTTC.